The 19 T cell receptor beta chains reported below all come from one sample, sequenced in a study of human T cells and chemical hapten exposure. Time point here: patch test 1, 2 weeks after DPC sensitization. Treatment described: therapeutic diphenylcyclopropenone sensitization with weekly scalp DPC. TCRdb itself ran the RACE reads through MiXCR, one entry per CDR3 protein. The top ten hold around 2.2% of the sample, which has fewer than 95,000 distinct CDR3 sequences, roughly a tenth seen once. Sequencing was performed on whole blood, taken in connection with sensitization to the hapten diphenylcyclopropenone (DPC). The source is a man aged 40-49 years with alopecia areata. Some clones in this sample may be carry-over from other donors' samples.

This clonotype was seen only a few times. The chain combines TRBV6-1 with TRBJ1-2, with D maybe TRBD1 (5 bases). The V and J ends lost 8 bases and 2 bases respectively, with 12 bases between them. The germline gives CDR1 MNHNS, CDR2 SASEGT. The CDR3 runs to 13 residues. The CDR3 bases are TGTGCCAGCTCTGGGACTGTAAACTATGGCTACACCTTC. Translating it yields CASSGTVNYGYTF.

In its sample, this clonotype was seen a few times. The V gene is TRBV28, the J gene TRBJ2-3; D gene ambiguous. V was trimmed by 1 base and J by 4 bases, leaving 24 bases between them. Germline assignment: CDR1 MDHEN and CDR2 SYDVKM. The CDR3 totals 19 residues. CDR3 sequence reads: CASSLFSEFSTQLADTQYF. For the CDR3, the DNA is TGTGCCAGCAGTTTATTTAGTGAATTTTCCACGCAGCTAGCAGATACGCAGTATTTT.

V is TRBV19 and J is TRBJ1-1; TRBD1 might be the D (6 bases). V lost 1 base and J 3 bases, leaving 15 bases between the germline ends. CDR3 length: 16 residues. The germline gives CDR1 LNHDA, CDR2 SQIVND (reference sequence). CDR3 loop: CASSIVPGQRYTEAFF. CDR3 in DNA: TGTGCCAGTAGTATAGTTCCGGGACAAAGGTACACTGAAGCTTTCTTT.

The chain couples TRBV19 to TRBJ1-6, with 9 bases lining up with TRBD1. Per germline, CDR1 LNHDA and CDR2 SQIVND (reference sequence). V shed 5 bases and J 6 bases; nucleotides not matched to a gene: 14. The CDR3 contains 18 residues. The CDR3 DNA reads as TGTGCCAGTAGTCCTCGAACTGGACAGGGGAGTTTTAATTCACCCCTCCACTTT. Protein product: CASSPRTGQGSFNSPLHF. Looking up the rest from reference TRBV19 and TRBJ1-6 gives the full variable domain: DGGITQSPKYLFRKEGQNVTLSCEQNLNHDAMYWYRQDPGQGLRLIYYSQIVNDFQKGDIAEGYSVSREKKESFPLTVTSAQKNPTAFYLCASSPRTGQGSFNSPLHFGNGTRLTVT.

The genes are TRBV6-5 and TRBJ1-2; a possible D gene is TRBD1 (5 bases). The CDR3 spans 14 residues. V was clipped by 6 bases and J by 6 bases, with 17 bases between them. Germline V CDR1 and CDR2: MNHEY, SVGAGI. This chain's CDR3 is CASSRMRDGHGYTF. The DNA of the CDR3 is TGTGCCAGCAGCCGCATGAGGGACGGGCATGGCTACACCTTC.

The rearrangement links TRBV6-2 or TRBV6-3 to TRBJ2-1; 7 bases map to TRBD1. Unmatched junction bases numbered 6, after V lost 6 bases and J lost 7 bases. The CDR3 spans 13 residues. CDR1 and CDR2 from the germline V gene are MNHEY and SVGEGT. The CDR3 region has the DNA TGTGCCAGCAGGCCTGACAGGGTGAATGAGCAGTTCTTC. Translating gives CASRPDRVNEQFF.

In its sample, this clonotype was seen a few times. The chain uses TRBV4-1 and TRBJ1-3, with D perhaps TRBD1 (5 bases). Deletions cut 4 bases from V and 3 bases from J, with 19 bases between. CDR3 length equals 17 residues. Germline CDR1 and CDR2: MGHRA and YSYEKL. The CDR3 here is CASSLTQGGGFGNTIYF. The DNA of the CDR3 is TGCGCCAGCAGCCTTACCCAAGGTGGGGGGTTTGGAAACACCATATATTTT.

V gene TRBV19 combines with J gene TRBJ2-3; tentatively, D is TRBD2 (5 bases). The CDR3 runs to 15 residues. From germline, CDR1 is LNHDA and CDR2 SQIVND (reference sequence). The germline V and J ends were trimmed by 8 bases and 0 bases, with 15 bases remaining between them. The DNA for the CDR3 is TGTGCCAGTGGGAAGTATAGCGAGAGCACAGATACGCAGTATTTT. Its translation: CASGKYSESTDTQYF.

In its sample, this clonotype was seen many times. The gene calls are TRBV28 and TRBJ2-1; D possibly corresponds to TRBD2 (5 bases). The CDR3 is 13 amino acids. Trimming left V 4 bases short and J 4 bases short, with 8 bases between. The V gene's germline CDR1 is MDHEN and CDR2 SYDVKM. As DNA, the CDR3 is TGTGCCAGCAGTTCGGGGAGATACAATGAGCAGTTCTTC. It is translated as CASSSGRYNEQFF.

This chain joins TRBV6-1 and TRBJ2-7, with D possibly matching TRBD2 (5 bases). The CDR3 sequence is 12 residues long. The V gene's germline CDR1 is MNHNS and CDR2 SASEGT. With 3 bases removed from V and 8 bases from J, the gap between germline ends came to 11 bases. CDR3 loop: CASSERWEKQYF. The CDR3 nucleotides are TGTGCCAGCAGTGAGAGATGGGAGAAGCAGTACTTC.

CDR3 residues: CASSYGGGQETQYF. The CDR3, as DNA: TGTGCCAGCAGTTACGGTGGAGGCCAAGAGACCCAGTACTTC. The rearrangement joins TRBV6-6 to TRBJ2-5; TRBD2 is a possible D gene (5 bases). V was trimmed by 2 bases and J by 1 base, leaving 8 bases between them. This CDR3 has 14 residues. Germline CDR1 MNHNY, CDR2 SVGAGI (reference sequence).

This clonotype was seen many times. This chain connects TRBV2 to TRBJ2-7; no clear D gene. The CDR3 length is 14 residues. Germline values: CDR1 SNHLY, CDR2 FYNNEI. Trimming left V 4 bases short and J 2 bases short, with 12 bases between. The DNA of the CDR3 is TGTGCCAGCAGTGGAGTGGCAGTCCCCTACGAGCAGTACGTC. As protein: CASSGVAVPYEQYV.

The rearrangement links TRBV19 to TRBJ1-1; D unclear. V was cut by 1 base and J by 4 bases, with 10 bases left in between. From germline, CDR1 is LNHDA and CDR2 SQIVND (reference sequence). The length of the CDR3 is 14 residues. CDR3 bases: TGTGCCAGTAGTATAGGTCATGCGAGCACTGAAGCTTTCTTT. Its protein is CASSIGHASTEAFF.

The sample holds a few counts of this clonotype. The V gene is TRBV28, the J gene TRBJ1-6, with 7 bases that match TRBD1. This CDR3 has 13 amino acids. Trimming removed 8 bases from V and 7 bases from J; junction bases left unmatched: 5. The germline V gene encodes CDR1 MDHEN and CDR2 SYDVKM. The CDR3 loop reads CASQTGNNSPLHF. The CDR3 coding sequence is TGTGCCAGCCAGACAGGGAACAATTCACCCCTCCACTTT. Full variable domain (rest looked up from reference TRBV28 and TRBJ1-6): DVKVTQSSRYLVKRTGEKVFLECVQDMDHENMFWYRQDPGLGLRLIYFSYDVKMKEKGDIPEGYSVSREKKERFSLILESASTNQTSMYLCASQTGNNSPLHFGNGTRLTVT.

This clonotype was counted only a few times. A read error is likely, as this CDR3 ends without the conserved phenylalanine or tryptophan. The DNA is omitted, as the CDR3 cannot be located on it reliably, and the CDR3 follows TCRdb's listing. This chain uses TRBV6-1 with TRBJ2-5; TRBD2, the table's D call, lacks a check against the DNA. The CDR3 spans 10 amino acids, including both terminal residues. The germline V gene has CDR1 MNHNS and CDR2 SASEGT. This CDR3 is CASAERELRL.

This clonotype was counted a few times. V gene TRBV23-1 combines with J gene TRBJ2-7; either TRBD1 or TRBD2 may supply D (10 bases each). TRBV23-1 has ORF status, its function being uncertain. Trimming cost V 2 bases and J 1 base, with 33 bases left between them. The CDR3 is made up of 22 amino acids. CDR3 region: CASSQPRPTGGNASGSSYEQYV. CDR3 nucleotide sequence: TGCGCCAGCAGTCAACCCCGCCCGACAGGGGGCAACGCTAGCGGGAGTTCCTACGAGCAGTACGTC.

This clonotype was counted only a few times. The chain combines TRBV6-1 with TRBJ2-7; 13 nucleotides agree with TRBD2. The V gene end was trimmed by 6 bases and the J gene end by 6 bases; junction bases not matched to a gene: 8. The CDR3 is made up of 15 amino acids. Per the germline V gene, CDR1 is MNHNS and CDR2 is SASEGT. The CDR3 spells CASRSEGLAGSEQYF. The CDR3 DNA reads TGTGCCAGCAGGTCAGAGGGACTAGCGGGATCCGAGCAGTACTTC.

On this clonotype itself: The junction and the germline gene differ at one end; a read error may be behind it. The rearrangement links TRBV9 to TRBJ1-1; D unclear. The CDR3 length is 16 residues. Germline CDR1 SGDLS, CDR2 YYNGEE. In DNA form, the CDR3 reads TGTGCAAGCAGAAAAAAAAAAATGGAAGGGAACACTGAAGCTTTCTTT. This gives the protein CASRKKKMEGNTEAFF.

The chain is built from TRBV19 and TRBJ1-1; tentative D call: TRBD1 (6 bases). Trimming shortened V by 4 bases and J by 7 bases, and 22 bases separated the two germline ends. The CDR3 runs 16 residues. Germline values: CDR1 LNHDA, CDR2 SQIVND (reference sequence). In DNA, the CDR3 is TGTGCCAGTAGTACCCAGGGGACACGATCAAACCGTGAAGCTTTCTTT. Translation: CASSTQGTRSNREAFF.